This entry describes one T cell receptor beta chain. Its antigen is unknown. The data stem from a study of blood T cells in healthy people across ages. A second PCR of 7 to 11 cycles used a sample-barcoded 5' primer and a J-beta primer mix. Every cDNA molecule carried a tag from a template-switch adaptor bearing 12 random nucleotides. TCRdb recomputed calls from the 5' RACE reads with MiXCR, one row per CDR3 protein. The profile shows around 870,000 distinct CDR3 sequences, 25% to 30% of them singletons. The authors drew about 10 milliliters of peripheral blood from each donor. There were at least 6 micrograms of total RNA extracted from every sample. Germline lookup yields CDR1 WNHNN and CDR2 SYGVQD (reference sequence). CDR3 length equals 16 residues. V lost 3 bases, J lost 11 bases, and 18 bases stayed unmatched. Findings of the study overall: Expanded clonotype shifts may have been confounded, as the donors had an unknown CMV status.

The V gene is TRBV10-1, the J gene TRBJ1-1; 7 bases are shared with TRBD1. Source material: blood. The TCR comes from a woman of 80 years or more in good health. CDR3 sequence: CASSEYLLTGTAHAFF. CDR3 DNA sequence: TGCGCCAGCAGTGAATATTTGTTGACAGGGACGGCTCACGCTTTCTTT.